The following is a TCR beta chain sequence with its context. The antigen is undetermined. These data are taken from a study of cytomegalovirus exposure and HLA in healthy donors. Overall study results and limits: Researchers catalogued approximately 160 TCR beta chains as cytomegalovirus-associated. TCR beta chains associated with HLA were, in a later analysis, more clonally expanded than equally common others. When presence/absence was analysed, sequencing depth was taken to be roughly uniform across donors.

The PCR was carried out with 60 Vbeta primers and 13 Jbeta primers. Authors' analysis steps: An analysis that came later counted 60 million to 80 million unique TCR beta chains, approximately 12 million shared. The method was immunoSEQ multiplex PCR; TCRdb's version includes in-frame clones alone and lacks a portion of them. V and J calls and clone size are given by that table; D and trimming were obtained from the DNA. The data hold under 250,000 clones, with around 78% observed a single time. Trimming pared 8 bases from V and 2 bases from J, leaving 12 bases between. The germline V gene has CDR1 LNHNV and CDR2 YYDKDF (reference sequence). The CDR3 extends over 13 amino acids.

Sample: PBMCs. V gene TRBV15 combines with J gene TRBJ2-5; TRBD1 might be the D (5 bases). The receptor was isolated from a man aged 30 to 45 in good health and CMV-seronegative. The CDR3 spells CATGDRAQETQYF. DNA for the CDR3: TGTGCCACCGGAGACAGAGCTCAAGAGACCCAGTACTTC.